This T cell receptor beta chain was found in a study of T cell responses to AZD1222 COVID-19 vaccine. Study-wide results and limits: In all cases, repertoires were sampled only after the peak T cell response. The study identified only five to seven AZD1222 recipients as seropositive at baseline. Unmutated regions of variants are reportedly targeted by nearly half of spike-specific TCRs.

As regards this clone: Its specificity is not known.

The assay was immunoSEQ multiplex PCR, and TCRdb's table has in-frame clones only and misses some. The sample includes 140,000 or so clones, 92% seen only once; the top ten take around 1.9%. This clonotype was obtained from an adult in good health. Material: peripheral blood, obtained on day 0 of AZD1222 vaccination.

Here the CDR3 reads CASSLDRAPRANVLTF. CDR3 DNA sequence: TGTGCCAGCAGCTTAGACCGGGCCCCTAGGGCCAACGTCCTGACTTTC. The gene calls are TRBV7-9 and TRBJ2-6; D is ambiguous. CDR3 length: 16 residues. V shed 1 base and J shed 5 bases, with 12 bases lying between them. From germline, CDR1 is SEHNR and CDR2 FQNEAQ (reference sequence). The full variable domain, in which reference TRBV7-9 and TRBJ2-6 provide the parts outside the CDR3, is DTGVSQNPRHKITKRGQNVTFRCDPISEHNRLYWYRQTLGQGPEFLTYFQNEAQLEKSRLLSDRFSAERPKGSFSTLEIQRTEQGDSAMYLCASSLDRAPRANVLTFGAGSRLTVL.